This T cell receptor (beta chain) was identified during a study of blood T cell repertoires in COVID-19. The overall study: Samples representing acute and convalescent COVID-19 were sourced from the United States, Italy and Spain.

The germline V gene encodes CDR1 SQVTM and CDR2 ANQGSEA. The germline V and J ends were trimmed by 5 bases and 2 bases, with 10 bases remaining between them. This CDR3 has 13 amino acids. Authors' methods: How many nucleated cells were present was estimated from reference gene primer amplification. Method: immunoSEQ multiplex PCR; TCRdb's copy keeps in-frame clones and lacks some. That table supplies the V and J calls and clone size; D and trimming were determined from the DNA. Of around 300,000 clones listed, around 88% are singletons. The source of this sequence is a man aged 30 to 39 with active or convalescent COVID-19. The chain couples TRBV29-1 to TRBJ1-3; D may be TRBD1 (6 bases). Sequenced: peripheral blood. CDR3 amino acids: CSVQGMAGNTIYF. As DNA, the CDR3 is TGCAGCGTTCAGGGGATGGCTGGAAACACCATATATTTT.